This T cell receptor (beta chain) was sequenced during a study of CD4 T cells in relation to SARS-CoV-2 and coronaviruses. Study conclusions and caveats: In approximately 71% of donors, memory CD4+ clonotypes crossrecognized SARS-CoV-2 and at least one common cold coronavirus spike.

The ends lost 0 bases at V and 10 bases at J; junction bases unmatched: 11. The length of the CDR3 is 16 residues. Germline lookup yields CDR1 SGHTS and CDR2 YDEGEE. On this clone: Its antigen is unknown.

Naive and memory CD4+ T cells were separated from cryopreserved PBMCs. Clones were read by immunoSEQ multiplex PCR, and TCRdb kept only the in-frame ones, dropping some. The table includes around 54,000 clones, about 90% detected once. The V gene is TRBV5-8, the J gene TRBJ2-1; 9 nucleotides line up with TRBD1. The sample was naive CD4+ T cells from PBMCs. Noted subset: naive CD4+ T cells isolated by negative enrichment. The source of this sequence is an adult with COVID-19. Here the CDR3 reads CASSLGPGQGFREQFF. In DNA, the CDR3 is TGTGCCAGCAGCTTGGGGCCGGGACAGGGTTTCCGAGAGCAGTTCTTC.